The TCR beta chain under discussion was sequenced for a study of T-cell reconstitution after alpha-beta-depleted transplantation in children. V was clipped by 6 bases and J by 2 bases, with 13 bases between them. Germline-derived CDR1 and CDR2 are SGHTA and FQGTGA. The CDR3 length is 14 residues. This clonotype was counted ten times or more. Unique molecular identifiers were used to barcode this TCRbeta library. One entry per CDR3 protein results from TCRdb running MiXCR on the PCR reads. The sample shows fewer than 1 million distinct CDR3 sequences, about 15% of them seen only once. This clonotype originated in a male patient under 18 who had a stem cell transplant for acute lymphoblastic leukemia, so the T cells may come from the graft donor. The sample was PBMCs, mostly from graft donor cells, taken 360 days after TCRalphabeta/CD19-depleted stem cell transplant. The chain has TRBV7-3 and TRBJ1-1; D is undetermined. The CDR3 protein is CASSITPDNTEAFF. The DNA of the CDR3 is TGTGCCAGCAGTATCACCCCCGACAACACTGAAGCTTTCTTT.